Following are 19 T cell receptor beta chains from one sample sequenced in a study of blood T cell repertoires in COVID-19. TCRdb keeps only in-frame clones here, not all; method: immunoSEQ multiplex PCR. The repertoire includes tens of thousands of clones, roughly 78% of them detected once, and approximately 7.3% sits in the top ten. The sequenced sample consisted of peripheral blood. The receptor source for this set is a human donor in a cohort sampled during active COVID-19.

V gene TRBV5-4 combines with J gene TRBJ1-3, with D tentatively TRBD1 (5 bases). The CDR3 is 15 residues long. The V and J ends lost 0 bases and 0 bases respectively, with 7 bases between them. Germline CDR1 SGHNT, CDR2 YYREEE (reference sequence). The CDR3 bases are TGTGCCAGCAGCTTGGTAGGGGACTCTGGAAACACCATATATTTT. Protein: CASSLVGDSGNTIYF.

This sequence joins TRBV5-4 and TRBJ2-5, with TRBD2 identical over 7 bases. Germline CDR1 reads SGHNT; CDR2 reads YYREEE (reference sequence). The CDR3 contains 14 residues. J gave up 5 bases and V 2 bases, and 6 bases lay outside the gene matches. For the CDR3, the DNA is TGTGCCAGCAGCTTAGCGGGGCCCGGGGAGACCCAGTACTTC. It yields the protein CASSLAGPGETQYF.

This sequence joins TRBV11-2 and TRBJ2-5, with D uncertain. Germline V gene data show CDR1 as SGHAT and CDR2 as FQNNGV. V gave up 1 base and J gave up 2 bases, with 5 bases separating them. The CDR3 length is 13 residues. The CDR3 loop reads CASSLGQQETQYF. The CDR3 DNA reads TGTGCCAGCAGCTTAGGGCAACAAGAGACCCAGTACTTC.

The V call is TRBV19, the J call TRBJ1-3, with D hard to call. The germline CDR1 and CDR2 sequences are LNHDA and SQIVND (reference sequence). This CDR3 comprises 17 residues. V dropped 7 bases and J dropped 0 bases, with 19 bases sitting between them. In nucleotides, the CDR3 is TGTGCCAGTACCCCCTCCCTACAGAGTTACTCTGGAAACACCATATATTTT. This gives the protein CASTPSLQSYSGNTIYF. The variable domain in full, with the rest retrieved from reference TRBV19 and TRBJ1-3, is DGGITQSPKYLFRKEGQNVTLSCEQNLNHDAMYWYRQDPGQGLRLIYYSQIVNDFQKGDIAEGYSVSREKKESFPLTVTSAQKNPTAFYLCASTPSLQSYSGNTIYFGEGSWLTVV.

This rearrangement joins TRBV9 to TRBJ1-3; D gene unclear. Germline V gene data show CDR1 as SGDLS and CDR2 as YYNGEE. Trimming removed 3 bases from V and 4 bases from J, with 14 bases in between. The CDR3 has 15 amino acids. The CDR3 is CASSGPLEAGNTIYF. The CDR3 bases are TGTGCCAGCAGCGGGCCCCTCGAGGCCGGAAACACCATATATTTT.

CDR3 sequence reads: CASTREANTEAFF. The CDR3 nucleotides read TGTGCCAGTACTCGGGAAGCGAACACTGAAGCTTTCTTT. V usage is TRBV19 and J usage is TRBJ1-1; the D is unclear. Trimming removed 7 bases at V and 1 base at J, with 10 bases between. The length of the CDR3 is 13 residues. CDR1 is LNHDA and CDR2 is SQIVND in the germline V gene (reference sequence).

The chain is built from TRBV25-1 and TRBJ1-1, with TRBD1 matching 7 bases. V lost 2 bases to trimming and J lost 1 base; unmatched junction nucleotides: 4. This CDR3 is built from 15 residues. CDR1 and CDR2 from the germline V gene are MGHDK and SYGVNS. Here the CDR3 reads CASSEHRGRNTEAFF. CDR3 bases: TGTGCCAGCAGTGAACACAGGGGCCGGAACACTGAAGCTTTCTTT.

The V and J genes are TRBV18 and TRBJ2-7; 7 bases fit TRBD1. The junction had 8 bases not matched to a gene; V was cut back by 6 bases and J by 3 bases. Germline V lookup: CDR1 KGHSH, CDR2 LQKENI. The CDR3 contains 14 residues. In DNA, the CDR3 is TGTGCCAGCTCCTCGGGACAGTCCCTCTACGAGCAGTACTTC. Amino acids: CASSSGQSLYEQYF.

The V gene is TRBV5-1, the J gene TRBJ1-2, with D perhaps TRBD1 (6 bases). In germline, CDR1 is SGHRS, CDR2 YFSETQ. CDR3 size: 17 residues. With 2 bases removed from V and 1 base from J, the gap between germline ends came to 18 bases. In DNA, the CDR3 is TGCGCCAGCAGCTTAGGACAGACTAATTTGAATAACTATGGCTACACCTTC. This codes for CASSLGQTNLNNYGYTF.

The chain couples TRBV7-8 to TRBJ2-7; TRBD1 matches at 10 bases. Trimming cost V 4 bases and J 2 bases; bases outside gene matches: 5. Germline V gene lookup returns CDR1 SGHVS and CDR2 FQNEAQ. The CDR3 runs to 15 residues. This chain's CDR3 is CASSYTGQGTYEQYF. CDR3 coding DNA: TGTGCCAGCAGCTACACGGGACAGGGGACCTACGAGCAGTACTTC.

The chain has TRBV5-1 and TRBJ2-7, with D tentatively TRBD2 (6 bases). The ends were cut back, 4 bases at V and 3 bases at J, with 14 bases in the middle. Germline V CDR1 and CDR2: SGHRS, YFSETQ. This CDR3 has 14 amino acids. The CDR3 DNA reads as TGCGCCAGCAGCCTGGCGGGGTTCCTCTACGAGCAGTACTTC. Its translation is CASSLAGFLYEQYF.

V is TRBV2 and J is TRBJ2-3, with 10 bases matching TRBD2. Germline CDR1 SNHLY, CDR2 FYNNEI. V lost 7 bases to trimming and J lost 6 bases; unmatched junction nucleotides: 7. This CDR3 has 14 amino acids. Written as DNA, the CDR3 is TGTGCCAGCACCTTAGCGGGGGGCGGGGATACGCAGTATTTT. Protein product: CASTLAGGGDTQYF.

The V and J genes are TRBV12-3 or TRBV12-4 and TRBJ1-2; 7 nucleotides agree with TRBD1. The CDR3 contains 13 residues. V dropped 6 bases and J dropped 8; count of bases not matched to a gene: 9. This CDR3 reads CASSKNDREGYTF. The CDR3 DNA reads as TGTGCCAGCAGCAAAAATGACAGGGAGGGCTACACCTTC.

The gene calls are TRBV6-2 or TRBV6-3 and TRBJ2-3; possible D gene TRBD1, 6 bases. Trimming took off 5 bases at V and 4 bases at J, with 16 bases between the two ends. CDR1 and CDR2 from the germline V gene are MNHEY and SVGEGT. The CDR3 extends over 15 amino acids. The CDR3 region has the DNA TGTGCCAGCAGTCAGGCTGGGGGCAGGTCAGATACGCAGTATTTT. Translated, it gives CASSQAGGRSDTQYF.

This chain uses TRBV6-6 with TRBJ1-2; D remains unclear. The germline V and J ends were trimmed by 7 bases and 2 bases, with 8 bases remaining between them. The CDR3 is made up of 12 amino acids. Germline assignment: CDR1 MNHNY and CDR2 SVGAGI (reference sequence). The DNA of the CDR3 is TGTGCCAGCAACCCGGTAAACTATGGCTACACCTTC. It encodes CASNPVNYGYTF.

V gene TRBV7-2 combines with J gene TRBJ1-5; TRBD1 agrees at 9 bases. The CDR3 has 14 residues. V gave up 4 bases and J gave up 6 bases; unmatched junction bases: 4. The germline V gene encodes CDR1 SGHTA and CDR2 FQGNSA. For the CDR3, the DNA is TGTGCCAGCAGCTCAAACAGGGGGCTTCAGCCCCAGCATTTT. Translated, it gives CASSSNRGLQPQHF.

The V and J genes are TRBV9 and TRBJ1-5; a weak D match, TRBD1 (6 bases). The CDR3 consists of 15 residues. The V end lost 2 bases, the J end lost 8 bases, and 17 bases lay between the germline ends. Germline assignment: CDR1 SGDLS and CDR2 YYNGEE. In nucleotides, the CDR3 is TGTGCCAGCAGCGTCGAGACAGGCCCCTTTGAGCCCCAGCATTTT. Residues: CASSVETGPFEPQHF.

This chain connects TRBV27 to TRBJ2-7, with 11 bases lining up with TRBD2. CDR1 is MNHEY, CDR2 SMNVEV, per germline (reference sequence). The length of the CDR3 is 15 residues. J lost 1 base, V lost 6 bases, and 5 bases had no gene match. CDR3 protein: CASRTWTSGSYEQYF. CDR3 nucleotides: TGTGCCAGCAGGACCTGGACTAGCGGGTCCTACGAGCAGTACTTC.

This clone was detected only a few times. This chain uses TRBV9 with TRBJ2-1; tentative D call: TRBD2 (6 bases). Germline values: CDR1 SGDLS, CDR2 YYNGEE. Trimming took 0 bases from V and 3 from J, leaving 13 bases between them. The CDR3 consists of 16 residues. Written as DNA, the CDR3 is TGTGCCAGCAGCGTAGTCGGGGGTGGAGACTACAATGAGCAGTTCTTC. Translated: CASSVVGGGDYNEQFF.